This TCR beta chain was documented in a study of shared clonotypes between healthy human individuals. The repertoire was sequenced with immunoSEQ multiplex PCR; TCRdb's copy has only in-frame clones and lacks some. The data show approximately 2.5 million clones, with roughly nine tenths seen just once and around 0.14% held by the top ten. The germline V gene has CDR1 MGHRA and CDR2 YSYEKL. Trimming took off 0 bases at V and 0 bases at J, with 9 bases between the two ends. CDR3 length equals 16 residues. Input material: naive CD4+ T cells sorted from blood. Subset in this sample: CD45RA+ positively selected. The sequence was collected from a man younger than 30 in good health. The chain uses TRBV4-1 and TRBJ2-4, with D maybe TRBD2 (6 bases). The CDR3: CASSQESGLAKNIQYF. In DNA form, the CDR3 reads TGCGCCAGCAGCCAAGAATCGGGACTAGCCAAAAACATTCAGTACTTC.